This is a list of T cell receptor beta chains from one sample in a study of blood T cell repertoires in COVID-19. TCRdb's table, derived via immunoSEQ multiplex PCR, lists solely in-frame clones and lacks some. The sample yields about 75,000 clones, 60% to 85% seen once. The sample comprised peripheral blood. All receptors derive from an elderly woman with active or convalescent COVID-19. Both conserved end residues are part of each CDR3. Fields, in order: clone size, J gene, D gene, V gene, CDR3 DNA, CDR3 protein. A D gene is named only where the DNA matches it firmly. Expanded clones are given a class, and other clones once, few, many or no size at all.

>.|TRBJ2-7|TRBD2|TRBV19
TGTGCCAGTAGTATAGTTGCGCGGGAGGGCTACGAGCAGTACTTC
CASSIVAREGYEQYF
>once|TRBJ2-7|TRBD1|TRBV7-9
TGTGCCAGCAGCCCTTCGGACAGGGGACCCTACGAGCAGTACTTC
CASSPSDRGPYEQYF
>.|TRBJ2-3|TRBD2|TRBV6-5
TGTGCCAGCAGACCGAGCGGGAGGGAGACAGATACGCAGTATTTT
CASRPSGRETDTQYF
>.|TRBJ1-1|.|TRBV7-9
TGTGCCAGCAGCTTAGGCCGGACTGAAGCTTTCTTT
CASSLGRTEAFF
>.|TRBJ2-5|TRBD2|TRBV28
TGTGCCAGCAACCCGGGACTAGTCTCCCGTGAGACCCAGTACTTC
CASNPGLVSRETQYF
>.|TRBJ2-5|TRBD2|TRBV7-9
TGTGCCAGCAGCTTAGGACTAGCGGATAATAACCAAGAGACCCAGTACTTC
CASSLGLADNNQETQYF
>.|TRBJ2-7|TRBD2|TRBV10-3
TGTGCCATCAGTGTTCAGCGGGAGTTCGAGCAGTACTTC
CAISVQREFEQYF
>.|TRBJ2-7|TRBD2|TRBV6-2/TRBV6-3
TGTGCCAGCAGTTATCTAGCGGGAGTCTACGAGCAGTACTTC
CASSYLAGVYEQYF
>.|TRBJ2-7|TRBD1|TRBV24-1
TGTGCCACCAGTGATTCTCAGAGGACAGGGGCGCACGAGCAGTACTTC
CATSDSQRTGAHEQYF
>few|TRBJ2-3|.|TRBV3-1/TRBV3-2
TGTGCCAGCAGCCAAGATTGGGCGGGGATAGGGACAGATACGCAGTATTTT
CASSQDWAGIGTDTQYF
>.|TRBJ2-7|TRBD2|TRBV24-1
TGTGCCACCAGTGATCCAGGCCGCAGCGGGAGTAAGCACGAGCAGTACTTC
CATSDPGRSGSKHEQYF
>.|TRBJ1-6|.|TRBV25-1
TGTGCCAGCAGTTTCGGGAATCATAGGAATTCACCCCTCCACTTT
CASSFGNHRNSPLHF
>few|TRBJ2-2|.|TRBV5-1
TGCGCCAGCAGCTTGGACTACCCCAACACCGGGGAGCTGTTTTTT
CASSLDYPNTGELFF
>.|TRBJ2-1|TRBD2|TRBV6-6
TGTGCCAGCCGTCGACTAGCGGCCGAATCCTCCTACAATGAGCAGTTCTTC
CASRRLAAESSYNEQFF
>.|TRBJ2-5|TRBD2|TRBV14
TGTGCCAGCAGCCGGGGACTAGCGGGGCAGGGTTGGCAAGAGACCCAGTACTTC
CASSRGLAGQGWQETQYF
>.|TRBJ2-7|TRBD2|TRBV7-2
TGTGCCAGCAGCTTAGCAGCGGGGGGGTACGAGCAGTACTTC
CASSLAAGGYEQYF